The rows below give T cell receptor beta chains drawn from one sample of a study of control samples from healthy donors and cancer patients. Sequencing used immunoSEQ multiplex PCR; TCRdb keeps in-frame clones, though not all of them. The table shows approximately 90,000 clones, with 85% occurring only once. Sequenced sample: blood. These receptors all come from a middle-aged woman in good health. Each CDR3 is given with its conserved first and last residue. D genes are given only for firm matches. Only some rows state a clone size, as once, few, many or a class for expanded clones.

J: TRBJ2-3; size: .; V: TRBV5-6; D: TRBD2; CDR3: CASSLPGSGGVSQYF; DNA: TGTGCCAGCAGCTTGCCAGGGAGCGGGGGGGTGTCGCAGTATTTT
J: TRBJ1-1; size: .; V: TRBV24-1; D: .; CDR3: CATSDNRGGNTEAFF; DNA: TGTGCCACCAGTGACAACCGGGGAGGAAACACTGAAGCTTTCTTT
J: TRBJ2-3; size: .; V: TRBV18; D: TRBD2; CDR3: CASSPSFGGGADTQYF; DNA: TGTGCCAGCTCACCCTCTTTCGGCGGGGGGGCAGATACGCAGTATTTT
J: TRBJ2-6; size: .; V: TRBV10-1; D: .; CDR3: CASSESGSGANVLTF; DNA: TGCGCCAGCAGTGAGTCAGGCTCTGGGGCCAACGTCCTGACTTTC
J: TRBJ2-1; size: .; V: TRBV18; D: .; CDR3: CASSEGTNEQFF; DNA: TGTGCCAGCTCAGAAGGCACGAATGAGCAGTTCTTC
J: TRBJ1-1; size: once; V: TRBV10-3; D: TRBD1; CDR3: CAISSDRGAHGNTEAFF; DNA: TGTGCCATCAGCTCAGACAGGGGGGCCCATGGGAACACTGAAGCTTTCTTT
J: TRBJ2-3; size: .; V: TRBV2; D: .; CDR3: CASTQGSGTNTDTQYF; DNA: TGTGCCAGCACCCAGGGTTCCGGGACCAACACAGATACGCAGTATTTT
J: TRBJ2-7; size: .; V: TRBV7-2; D: .; CDR3: CASSFQGGSSYEQYF; DNA: TGTGCCAGCAGCTTTCAAGGAGGCAGCTCCTACGAGCAGTACTTC
J: TRBJ2-7; size: .; V: TRBV5-4; D: .; CDR3: CASSLLGADTYEQYF; DNA: TGTGCCAGCAGCTTGTTAGGTGCAGATACCTACGAGCAGTACTTC
J: TRBJ1-2; size: .; V: TRBV20-1; D: .; CDR3: CSAWAYGYTF; DNA: TGCAGTGCGTGGGCCTATGGCTACACCTTC
J: TRBJ1-1; size: .; V: TRBV5-6; D: .; CDR3: CASSRGVGNTEAFF; DNA: TGTGCCAGCAGCCGAGGGGTGGGGAACACTGAAGCTTTCTTT
J: TRBJ2-7; size: .; V: TRBV23-1; D: .; CDR3: CAPSSAMYEQYF; DNA: TGCGCCCCGTCCAGCGCGATGTACGAGCAGTACTTC
J: TRBJ2-2; size: .; V: TRBV10-3; D: .; CDR3: CAIAGTPYTGELFF; DNA: TGTGCCATCGCCGGGACACCATACACCGGGGAGCTGTTTTTT
J: TRBJ1-1; size: .; V: TRBV18; D: .; CDR3: CASSPKRELEAFF; DNA: TGTGCCAGCTCACCAAAAAGGGAGCTGGAAGCTTTCTTT
J: TRBJ2-7; size: .; V: TRBV7-8; D: .; CDR3: CASSLRDYEQYF; DNA: TGTGCCAGCAGCTTAAGGGACTACGAGCAGTACTTC
J: TRBJ2-7; size: .; V: TRBV18; D: .; CDR3: CASSQKQGPYEQYF; DNA: TGTGCCAGCTCACAAAAACAGGGTCCCTACGAGCAGTACTTC
J: TRBJ2-3; size: .; V: TRBV5-1; D: .; CDR3: CASSLDGAGVGDTQYF; DNA: TGCGCCAGCAGCTTGGACGGGGCGGGTGTGGGAGATACGCAGTATTTT
J: TRBJ1-2; size: .; V: TRBV5-4; D: .; CDR3: CASSLGRQDAGYTF; DNA: TGTGCCAGCAGCTTGGGACGGCAGGATGCTGGCTACACCTTC
J: TRBJ2-5; size: .; V: TRBV9; D: .; CDR3: CASSVDGRGGETQYF; DNA: TGTGCCAGCAGCGTAGACGGACGAGGAGGGGAGACCCAGTACTTC
J: TRBJ2-3; size: .; V: TRBV19; D: TRBD1; CDR3: CASSIIMTGKDTQYF; DNA: TGTGCCAGTAGTATAATCATGACAGGGAAAGATACGCAGTATTTT
J: TRBJ2-7; size: .; V: TRBV3-1/TRBV3-2; D: TRBD2; CDR3: CASSLPGTSGGADEQYF; DNA: TGTGCCAGCAGCCTTCCCGGGACTAGCGGGGGGGCCGACGAGCAGTACTTC
J: TRBJ2-3; size: few; V: TRBV12-3/TRBV12-4; D: .; CDR3: CASSGGPDTQYF; DNA: TGTGCCAGTTCTGGGGGTCCAGATACGCAGTATTTT
J: TRBJ2-1; size: once; V: TRBV6-2/TRBV6-3; D: TRBD1; CDR3: CASSSWTGPYNEQFF; DNA: TGTGCCAGCAGTTCCTGGACAGGCCCCTACAATGAGCAGTTCTTC
J: TRBJ1-4; size: .; V: TRBV2; D: .; CDR3: CASTARNFGKLFF; DNA: TGTGCCAGTACAGCGCGCAACTTTGGAAAACTGTTTTTT
J: TRBJ1-1; size: few; V: TRBV3-1/TRBV3-2; D: .; CDR3: CASSLDRNTEAFF; DNA: TGTGCCAGCAGCCTTGACAGGAACACTGAAGCTTTCTTT
J: TRBJ2-1; size: .; V: TRBV6-6; D: TRBD2; CDR3: CASWGGGINEQFF; DNA: TGTGCCTCTTGGGGCGGGGGGATTAATGAGCAGTTCTTC
J: TRBJ2-5; size: .; V: TRBV5-5; D: .; CDR3: CASSAWAPETQYF; DNA: TGTGCCAGCAGCGCCTGGGCCCCGGAGACCCAGTACTTC